This T cell receptor (beta chain) emerged from a study of blood T cell repertoires in COVID-19. On the study more broadly: From T cells, B-cell-depleted T cells, or PBMCs came the material, which was cDNA or gDNA.

Deletions cut 0 bases from V and 0 bases from J, with 10 bases between. This CDR3 comprises 15 residues. The germline V gene encodes CDR1 SGHKS and CDR2 YYEKEE (reference sequence). The data were produced by immunoSEQ multiplex PCR, yet TCRdb's version contains in-frame clones alone and is incomplete. The profile shows under 200,000 clones, around 80% of them singletons. The sequenced sample consisted of peripheral blood. This sequence was found in a woman aged 60-75 years with acute or convalescent COVID-19. The chain employs TRBV5-5 and TRBJ2-7; D remains unclear. The CDR3 loop reads CASSLAAGSSYEQYF. Written as DNA, the CDR3 is TGTGCCAGCAGCTTGGCGGCAGGAAGCTCCTACGAGCAGTACTTC.